A selection of T cell receptor beta chains follows, all from one sample in a study of control samples from healthy donors and cancer patients. The table came from immunoSEQ multiplex PCR; TCRdb's copy has only in-frame clones and leaves some out. The sample has more than 50,000 clones; about nine tenths are singletons. The sequencing input was PBMCs. These receptors all stem from a woman aged 45-59 years with colorectal cancer. The CDR3 runs from the conserved cysteine through the conserved F or W.

j_call v_call cdr3_aa
TRBJ2-6 TRBV3-1/TRBV3-2 CASSQGWSGANVLTF
TRBJ1-5 TRBV5-6 CASSSTGLNQPQHF
TRBJ2-1 TRBV27 CASTLGRGRYNEQFF
TRBJ2-7 TRBV5-1 CASSMGGKGGLEQYF
TRBJ2-7 TRBV5-1 CASSYRTSGYEQYF
TRBJ2-1 TRBV14 CASSHLKQFYNEQFF
TRBJ2-3 TRBV27 CASSFWLQDTQYF
TRBJ2-1 TRBV7-8 CASSLGGSDYNEQFF
TRBJ2-1 TRBV27 CASSSSELSSYNEQFF
TRBJ2-1 TRBV18 CASSPPTASYNEQFF
TRBJ2-3 TRBV19 CASGKTGDTDTQYF
TRBJ1-2 TRBV27 CASSRIPGQGTYGYTF
TRBJ2-1 TRBV14 CASSVFREGYNEQFF
TRBJ1-5 TRBV12-3/TRBV12-4 CASSFNRDQPQHF
TRBJ2-7 TRBV10-1 CASSESPSPGGTYEQYF
TRBJ1-2 TRBV10-3 CAISESFQAAGGYTF
TRBJ2-7 TRBV11-2 CASSVRLAGSHEQYF
TRBJ2-5 TRBV5-4 CASSLAGFGQGWETQYF
TRBJ2-3 TRBV6-1 CASSEALADTQYF
TRBJ2-2 TRBV18 CASSSDSNTGELFF
TRBJ2-1 TRBV7-9 CASTRDRGYNEQFF
TRBJ2-5 TRBV28 CALGGGYARETQYF
TRBJ2-7 TRBV6-5 CASSRDRSGYEQYF
TRBJ2-7 TRBV28 CASSPQVRQQYF
TRBJ1-2 TRBV10-3 CAISESNSPPGYGYTF
TRBJ1-4 TRBV24-1 CATSDPQGGGKLFF
TRBJ1-1 TRBV11-2 CASSLGGLVQGGSEAFF